These T cell receptor beta chains were read from a single sample in a study of shared clonotypes between healthy human individuals. Profiling relied on immunoSEQ multiplex PCR, and the TCRdb table lists in-frame clones only, not all of them. The table records approximately 100,000 clones, 68% of them present only once. The sample comprised memory CD8+ T cells sorted from blood. The receptors here all came from a woman aged 25 to 39 in good health. CDR3s include the opening cysteine and the closing phenylalanine or tryptophan.

v_call	j_call	cdr3_aa
TRBV28	TRBJ2-5	CASSFWQAGGETQYF
TRBV2	TRBJ2-1	CASAYYEQFF
TRBV7-9	TRBJ2-5	CASSLGRTGLETQYF
TRBV7-2	TRBJ2-7	CASSINSGGAYEQYF
TRBV28	TRBJ1-2	CASSLSGDGYTF
TRBV7-9	TRBJ2-7	CASSSGASYEQYF
TRBV25-1	TRBJ1-5	CASSESDREGNQPQHF
TRBV28	TRBJ2-4	CASSSGTSGRTAKNIQYF
TRBV28	TRBJ2-5	CASSSKGAWGETQYF
TRBV10-3	TRBJ2-3	CAISEVTKGSTDTQYF
TRBV20-1	TRBJ2-7	CSASGYEQYF
TRBV23-1	TRBJ1-1	CASSQSGACKEAFF
TRBV6-1	-	CASSGTGYEQYF
TRBV4-2	TRBJ1-1	CASSPGGGVSLNTEAFF
TRBV5-2	TRBJ2-7	CASSLTGSSYEQYF
TRBV6-1	TRBJ2-3	CASSDLAGGTDTQYF
TRBV7-9	TRBJ2-7	CASSPRTGEVEQYF
TRBV9	TRBJ1-1	CASSVEDRPTHTEAFF
TRBV7-9	TRBJ2-1	CASRPAVFDEQFF
TRBV7-6	TRBJ2-7	CASSLYSSGTTYEQYF
TRBV7-3	TRBJ2-3	CASSPGGTSTDTQYF
TRBV2	TRBJ2-7	CASSEAGTGDEQYF
TRBV28	TRBJ2-3	CASRGGLTSGTLKVQTDTQYF
TRBV19	TRBJ1-1	CATSYGAAEAFF
TRBV5-1	TRBJ2-2	CASSTGLAGAGELFF
TRBV4-1	TRBJ1-1	CASSPRQGVGNTEAFF
TRBV29-1	TRBJ2-3	CSARGGRTDTQYF
TRBV28	TRBJ2-7	CASSFLPWDRVWLSYEQYF